This TCR beta chain was captured by sequencing in a study of blood T cell repertoires in COVID-19. Study-level background: Whether acute or convalescent, the COVID-19 samples came from the United States, Italy and Spain. T cells, B-cell-depleted T cells, or PBMCs supplied cDNA or gDNA.

The CDR3 runs to 15 residues. V was trimmed by 4 bases and J by 1 base, leaving 10 bases between them. Germline CDR1 is SNHLY and CDR2 is FYNNEI. As handled by the study authors: The authors estimated nucleated cell counts from reference gene primer amplification. TCRdb's table, derived via immunoSEQ multiplex PCR, lists solely in-frame clones and lacks some. V, J and clone size were drawn from that table, and D and trimming were deduced from the DNA. The sample holds fewer than 130,000 clones; roughly 81% are singletons and the top ten take 2.1%. Sequencing was carried out using peripheral blood. The chain links TRBV2 to TRBJ2-2; D unresolved. The sequence was collected from a human donor in a cohort sampled during active COVID-19. The CDR3 is CASSAQLLNTGELFF. As DNA, the CDR3 is TGTGCCAGCAGTGCCCAACTTCTGAACACCGGGGAGCTGTTTTTT.